The 17 T cell receptor beta chains listed next were all sequenced from one sample in a study of glioma-infiltrating T cells. Using RNA template, CDR3s of TCR alpha and beta were amplified with iRepertoire arm-PCR. MiXCR was run by TCRdb on the multiplex PCR reads, yielding one entry per CDR3 protein. This sample has approximately 120,000 distinct CDR3 sequences; 20% to 25% occur once, and the top ten carry around 15%. The specimen sequenced was glioma tissue, nonneoplastic brain tissue, or PBMCs (not recorded which). These receptors came from a human donor with low-grade glioma or glioblastoma, undergoing nonglioma brain surgery, or in good health (not recorded which).

This clonotype turned up a few times. The chain joins TRBV19 to TRBJ1-2; 9 positions agree with TRBD1. The CDR3 sequence is 14 residues long. Germline-derived CDR1 and CDR2 are LNHDA and SQIVND (reference sequence). With V trimmed by 5 bases and J by 13 bases, 14 bases remained unmatched. The CDR3 nucleotides are TGTGCCAGTAGTCCACGGGACAGGGACCTCTCGGGCACCTTC. Protein: CASSPRDRDLSGTF.

As to this clonotype: The junction does not match germline at one end; this may be a read error. This rearrangement joins TRBV4-1 to TRBJ2-3; 7 bases are a match to TRBD1. Germline CDR1 and CDR2: MGHRA and YSYEKL. CDR3 length equals 19 residues. CDR3 loop: CASSQTGDGGPFRLDTKYF. The CDR3 coding sequence is TGCGCCAGCAGCCAAACAGGGGATGGGGGCCCGTTCAGGTTGGATACGAAGTATTTT.

This clonotype has more than one count but fewer than ten. The rearrangement joins TRBV4-3 to TRBJ2-2, with 7 bases fitting TRBD2. The germline V gene has CDR1 LGHNA and CDR2 YSLEER. V gave up 1 base and J gave up 6 bases; unmatched junction bases: 8. This CDR3 region has 16 residues. The CDR3 nucleotides read TGCGCCAGCAGCCAAGGGGCGGGAGTGAATCCCGGGGAGCTGTTTTTT. It yields the protein CASSQGAGVNPGELFF.

This clonotype was detected ten times or more. This sequence joins TRBV6-1 and TRBJ2-7, with D unclear. Germline V gives CDR1 MNHNS, CDR2 SASEGT. V shed 5 bases and J shed 2 bases, with 19 bases lying between them. The length of the CDR3 is 16 residues. The CDR3: CASSQIRNGAAYEQYF. As DNA, the CDR3 is TGTGCCAGCAGTCAAATTCGGAACGGTGCCGCCTACGAGCAGTACTTC.

This clonotype showed up many times. For the CDR3, the DNA is TGTGCCACCCTTATTTTTCCGGATATATCTAACGCTAACTATGGCTACACCTTC. The encoded protein is CATLIFPDISNANYGYTF. V is TRBV6-1 and J is TRBJ1-2, with D unclear. V was clipped by 10 bases and J by 0 bases, with 27 bases between them. The CDR3 runs to 18 residues. The germline CDR1 and CDR2 sequences are MNHNS and SASEGT.

The J gene is TRBJ2-1, the V gene TRBV5-4, with D possibly being TRBD1 (6 bases). This CDR3 has 14 residues. V was trimmed by 5 bases and J by 7 bases, leaving 16 bases between them. CDR1 and CDR2 (germline): SGHNT, YYREEE (reference sequence). The CDR3, as DNA: TGTGCCAGCAGTCCTACAGGGCCCGTAAATGAGCAGTTCTTC. Translation: CASSPTGPVNEQFF.

This clonotype was found many times. The gene calls are TRBV27 and TRBJ2-7; unclear D gene. V lost 2 bases to trimming and J lost 0 bases, with 14 bases between them. The germline gives CDR1 MNHEY, CDR2 SMNVEV (reference sequence). The CDR3 runs 16 residues. The CDR3 nucleotides read TGTGCCAGCAGTTTACGGTCCGGCATGAGCTCCTACGAGCAGTACTTC. Its translation: CASSLRSGMSSYEQYF.

This clonotype appeared many times. The rearrangement joins TRBV6-1 to TRBJ2-5, with 9 bases identical to TRBD1. Germline assignment: CDR1 MNHNS and CDR2 SASEGT. The junction had 9 bases not matched to a gene; V was cut back by 6 bases and J by 4 bases. The CDR3 sequence is 15 residues long. The CDR3, as DNA: TGTGCCAGCAGGAAGACAGGGGGGTTCGGAGAGACCCAGTACTTC. Translated, it gives CASRKTGGFGETQYF.

This clonotype was detected a few times. This chain uses TRBV4-1 with TRBJ1-4, with 7 bases identical to TRBD1. CDR1 is MGHRA and CDR2 is YSYEKL in the germline V gene. CDR3 length: 18 residues. V was clipped by 1 base and J by 2 bases; unmatched bases: 10. Written as DNA, the CDR3 is TGCGCCAGCAGCCAAGTGGGAAGGGGGCGGGGGACTAATGAAAAACTGTTTTTT. This encodes CASSQVGRGRGTNEKLFF.

This clonotype was found many times. In DNA form, the CDR3 reads TGTGCCAGTAGTCCGGGGATCAATCAGCCCCAGCATTTT. Amino acids: CASSPGINQPQHF. The chain is built from TRBV19 and TRBJ1-5; D not resolved. The CDR3 totals 13 residues. Germline CDR1 is LNHDA and CDR2 is SQIVND (reference sequence). The germline V and J ends were trimmed by 5 bases and 3 bases, with 8 bases remaining between them.

This clonotype was seen many times. The chain recombines TRBV7-9 with TRBJ1-4; D not certain. CDR3 size: 16 residues. The germline V gene encodes CDR1 SEHNR and CDR2 FQNEAQ (reference sequence). Trimming took off 3 bases at V and 5 bases at J, with 16 bases between the two ends. CDR3 in amino acids: CASSFQWGKPNEKLFF. In DNA, the CDR3 is TGTGCCAGCAGCTTTCAATGGGGAAAACCAAATGAAAAACTGTTTTTT.

This clonotype was seen at least ten times. The rearrangement links TRBV20-1 to TRBJ2-1; D not certain. The CDR3 consists of 14 residues. The germline V gene has CDR1 DFQATT and CDR2 SNEGSKA (reference sequence). V was pared by 4 bases and J by 0 bases, with 10 bases between. DNA for the CDR3: TGCAGTGCTACTAGTCTGGGCTCCTACAATGAGCAGTTCTTC. This gives the protein CSATSLGSYNEQFF.

This clonotype has a single count. A much more abundant neighbour one base away suggests this may be a read error. The chain joins TRBV24-1 to TRBJ2-3, with a possible D match to TRBD1 (6 bases). Germline V CDR1 and CDR2: KGHDR, SFDVKD. With 5 bases removed from V and 5 bases from J, the gap between germline ends came to 10 bases. The CDR3 runs to 13 residues. The CDR3 DNA sequence: TGTGCCACCAGTGTCCCAGGGGAAGATACGCAGTATTTT. Protein sequence: CATSVPGEDTQYF.

Many counts were recorded for this clonotype. This chain connects TRBV6-1 to TRBJ2-7; 7 bases are a match to TRBD1. The germline V gene has CDR1 MNHNS and CDR2 SASEGT. The ends lost 6 bases at V and 3 bases at J; junction bases unmatched: 5. The CDR3 has 13 amino acids. CDR3 bases: TGTGCCAGCAGCCCCCGACAGGGCTACGAGCAGTACTTC. Amino acid sequence: CASSPRQGYEQYF.

With regard to this clonotype: A clone one base away is much larger, so this may be a read error. The chain couples TRBV4-1 to TRBJ1-1, with D unresolved. Trimming left V 0 bases short and J 12 bases short, with 20 bases between. The CDR3 is 15 amino acids. The germline V gene encodes CDR1 MGHRA and CDR2 YSYEKL. The CDR3, as DNA: TGCGCCAGCAGCCAAGATATCTCTTCGGGGTCGGAGTCTTTCTTT. This translates into CASSQDISSGSESFF.

This chain links TRBV29-1 with TRBJ2-1; TRBD2 might be the D (6 bases). The ends were cut back, 7 bases at V and 12 bases at J, with 19 bases in the middle. The CDR3 is made up of 12 amino acids. Germline CDR1 is SQVTM and CDR2 is ANQGSEA. The CDR3 loop is CSARLGSEGQFF. Here the CDR3 DNA reads TGCAGCGCTCGACTAGGGAGCGAGGGGCAGTTCTTC.

Worth noting for this clonotype: Just one base apart from a much larger clone, this may be a read error. V gene TRBV19 combines with J gene TRBJ1-5, with D tentatively TRBD1 (6 bases). The CDR3 contains 16 residues. Germline CDR1 reads LNHDA; CDR2 reads SQIVND (reference sequence). The CDR3 nucleotides read TGTGCCAGTATCCGATCGGGCGGGGCAGGGGATCAGCCCAAGCATTTT. Amino acid sequence: CASIRSGGAGDQPKHF.